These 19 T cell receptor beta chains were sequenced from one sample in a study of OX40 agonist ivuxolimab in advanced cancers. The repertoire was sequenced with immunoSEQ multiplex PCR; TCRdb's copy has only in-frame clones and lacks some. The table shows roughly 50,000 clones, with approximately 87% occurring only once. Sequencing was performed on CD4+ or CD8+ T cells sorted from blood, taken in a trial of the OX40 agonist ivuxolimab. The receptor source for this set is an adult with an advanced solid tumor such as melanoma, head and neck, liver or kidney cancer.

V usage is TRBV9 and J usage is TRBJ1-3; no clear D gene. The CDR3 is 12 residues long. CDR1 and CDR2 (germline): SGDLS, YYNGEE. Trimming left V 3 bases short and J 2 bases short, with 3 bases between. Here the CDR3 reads CASSATGNTIYF. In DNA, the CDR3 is TGTGCCAGCAGCGCAACTGGAAACACCATATATTTT.

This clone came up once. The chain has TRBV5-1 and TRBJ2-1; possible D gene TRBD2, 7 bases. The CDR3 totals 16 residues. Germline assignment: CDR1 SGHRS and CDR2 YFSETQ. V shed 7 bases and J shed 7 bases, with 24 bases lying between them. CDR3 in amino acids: CASDRGAGILGNEQFF. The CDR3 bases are TGCGCCAGCGACCGGGGGGCAGGGATTTTAGGGAATGAGCAGTTCTTC.

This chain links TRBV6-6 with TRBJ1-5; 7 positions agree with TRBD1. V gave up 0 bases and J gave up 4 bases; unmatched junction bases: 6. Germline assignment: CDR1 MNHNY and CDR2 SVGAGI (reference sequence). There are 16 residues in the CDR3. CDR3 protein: CASSYSPRGFNQPQHF. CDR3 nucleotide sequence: TGTGCCAGCAGTTACTCCCCCAGGGGGTTTAATCAGCCCCAGCATTTT.

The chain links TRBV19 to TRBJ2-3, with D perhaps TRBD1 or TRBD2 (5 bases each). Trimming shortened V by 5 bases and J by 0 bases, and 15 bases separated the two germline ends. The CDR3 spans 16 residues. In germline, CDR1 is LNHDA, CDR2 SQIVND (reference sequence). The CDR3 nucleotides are TGTGCCAGTAGTCCGAGAGGGGCTTCCAGCACAGATACGCAGTATTTT. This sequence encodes CASSPRGASSTDTQYF.

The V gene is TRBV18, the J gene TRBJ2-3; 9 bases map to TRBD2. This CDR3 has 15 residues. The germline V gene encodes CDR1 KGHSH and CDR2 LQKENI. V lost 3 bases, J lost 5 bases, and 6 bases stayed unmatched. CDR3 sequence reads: CASSPAGGPGDTQYF. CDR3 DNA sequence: TGTGCCAGCTCACCGGCGGGGGGGCCTGGAGATACGCAGTATTTT.

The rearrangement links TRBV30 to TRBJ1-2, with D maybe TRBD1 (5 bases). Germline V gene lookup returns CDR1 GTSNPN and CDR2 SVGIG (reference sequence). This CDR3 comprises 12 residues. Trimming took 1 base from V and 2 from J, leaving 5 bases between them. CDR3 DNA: TGTGCCTGGAGTGAGGGGAACTATGGCTACACCTTC. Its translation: CAWSEGNYGYTF.

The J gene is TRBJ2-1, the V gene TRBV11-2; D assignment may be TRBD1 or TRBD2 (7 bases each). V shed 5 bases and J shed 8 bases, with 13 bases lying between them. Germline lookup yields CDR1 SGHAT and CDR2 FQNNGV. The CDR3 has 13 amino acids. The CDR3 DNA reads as TGTGCCAGCAGCGCCCCAGGGGGGGATGAGCAGTTCTTC. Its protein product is CASSAPGGDEQFF.

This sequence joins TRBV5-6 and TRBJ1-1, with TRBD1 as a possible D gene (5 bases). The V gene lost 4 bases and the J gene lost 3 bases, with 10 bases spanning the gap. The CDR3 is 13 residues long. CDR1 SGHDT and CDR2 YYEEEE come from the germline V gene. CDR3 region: CASSGGAHTEAFF. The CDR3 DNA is TGTGCCAGCAGCGGTGGGGCTCACACTGAAGCTTTCTTT.

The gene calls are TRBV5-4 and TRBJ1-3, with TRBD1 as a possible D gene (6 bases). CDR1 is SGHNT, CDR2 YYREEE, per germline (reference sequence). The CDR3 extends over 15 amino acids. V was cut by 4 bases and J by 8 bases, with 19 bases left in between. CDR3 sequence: CASSLRQEERYTIYF. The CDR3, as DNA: TGTGCCAGCAGCCTAAGACAGGAGGAAAGATACACCATATATTTT.

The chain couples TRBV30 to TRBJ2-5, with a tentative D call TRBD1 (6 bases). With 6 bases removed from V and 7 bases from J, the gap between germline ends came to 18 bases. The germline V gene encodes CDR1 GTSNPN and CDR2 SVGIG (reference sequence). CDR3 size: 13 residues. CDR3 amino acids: CACGTWGRGTQYF. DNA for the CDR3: TGTGCCTGCGGGACATGGGGGCGAGGGACCCAGTACTTC.

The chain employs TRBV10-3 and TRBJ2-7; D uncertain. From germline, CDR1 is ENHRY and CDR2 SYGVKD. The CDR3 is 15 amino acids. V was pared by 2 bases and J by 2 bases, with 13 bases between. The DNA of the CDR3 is TGTGCCATCAGTGAGACGAGGACGGTTACCTACGAGCAGTACTTC. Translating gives CAISETRTVTYEQYF.

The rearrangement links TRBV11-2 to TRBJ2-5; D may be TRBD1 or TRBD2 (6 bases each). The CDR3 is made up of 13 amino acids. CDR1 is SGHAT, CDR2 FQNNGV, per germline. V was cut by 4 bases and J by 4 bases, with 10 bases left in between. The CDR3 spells CASSSRGRETQYF. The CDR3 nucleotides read TGTGCCAGCAGCTCCCGGGGGCGAGAGACCCAGTACTTC.

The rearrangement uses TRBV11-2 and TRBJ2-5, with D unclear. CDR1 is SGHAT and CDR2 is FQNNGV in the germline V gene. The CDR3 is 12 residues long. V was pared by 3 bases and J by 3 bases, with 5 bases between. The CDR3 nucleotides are TGTGCCAGCAGCTTTTCCGAAGAGACCCAGTACTTC. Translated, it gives CASSFSEETQYF.

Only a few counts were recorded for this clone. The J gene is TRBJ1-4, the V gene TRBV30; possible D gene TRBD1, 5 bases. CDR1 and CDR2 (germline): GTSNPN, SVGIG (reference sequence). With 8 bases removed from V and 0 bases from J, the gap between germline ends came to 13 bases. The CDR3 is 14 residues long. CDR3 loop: CAGSQASTNEKLFF. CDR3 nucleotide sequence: TGTGCCGGGTCACAGGCCTCAACTAATGAAAAACTGTTTTTT.

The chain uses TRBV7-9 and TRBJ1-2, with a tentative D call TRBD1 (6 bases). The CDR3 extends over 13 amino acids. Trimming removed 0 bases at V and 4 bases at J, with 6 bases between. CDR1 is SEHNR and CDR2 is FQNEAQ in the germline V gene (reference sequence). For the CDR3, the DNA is TGTGCCAGCAGCTTAGCCAGGGGCTATGGCTACACCTTC. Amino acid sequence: CASSLARGYGYTF. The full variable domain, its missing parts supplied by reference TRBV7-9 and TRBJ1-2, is DTGVSQNPRHKITKRGQNVTFRCDPISEHNRLYWYRQTLGQGPEFLTYFQNEAQLEKSRLLSDRFSAERPKGSFSTLEIQRTEQGDSAMYLCASSLARGYGYTFGSGTRLTVV.

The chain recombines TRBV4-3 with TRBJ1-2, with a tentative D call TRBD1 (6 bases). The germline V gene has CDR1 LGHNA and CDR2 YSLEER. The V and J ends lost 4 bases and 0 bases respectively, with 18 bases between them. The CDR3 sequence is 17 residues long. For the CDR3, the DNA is TGCGCCAGCAGCCGAGATATTGGGACACCTTCTAACTATGGCTACACCTTC. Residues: CASSRDIGTPSNYGYTF.

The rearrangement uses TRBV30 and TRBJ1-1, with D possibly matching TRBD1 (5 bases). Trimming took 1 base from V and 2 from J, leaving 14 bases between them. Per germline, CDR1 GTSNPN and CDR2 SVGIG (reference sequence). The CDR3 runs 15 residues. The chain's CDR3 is CAWSASGTVNTEAFF. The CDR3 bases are TGTGCCTGGAGTGCCTCCGGGACGGTCAACACTGAAGCTTTCTTT.

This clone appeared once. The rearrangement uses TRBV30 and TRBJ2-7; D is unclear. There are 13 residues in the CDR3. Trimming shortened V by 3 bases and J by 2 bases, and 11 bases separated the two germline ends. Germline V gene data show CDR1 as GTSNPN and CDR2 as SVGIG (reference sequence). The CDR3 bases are TGTGCCTGGAGCCCCGACACAGCCTACGAGCAGTACTTC. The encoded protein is CAWSPDTAYEQYF.

The CDR3 DNA reads TGTGCCAGCAGTGAACAGGGCTCTGGGGCCAACGTCCTGACTTTC. Translating it yields CASSEQGSGANVLTF. The genes are TRBV2 and TRBJ2-6; TRBD1 is a possible D gene (5 bases). V shed 2 bases and J shed 0 bases, with 5 bases lying between them. The CDR3 consists of 15 residues. CDR1 and CDR2 (germline): SNHLY, FYNNEI.